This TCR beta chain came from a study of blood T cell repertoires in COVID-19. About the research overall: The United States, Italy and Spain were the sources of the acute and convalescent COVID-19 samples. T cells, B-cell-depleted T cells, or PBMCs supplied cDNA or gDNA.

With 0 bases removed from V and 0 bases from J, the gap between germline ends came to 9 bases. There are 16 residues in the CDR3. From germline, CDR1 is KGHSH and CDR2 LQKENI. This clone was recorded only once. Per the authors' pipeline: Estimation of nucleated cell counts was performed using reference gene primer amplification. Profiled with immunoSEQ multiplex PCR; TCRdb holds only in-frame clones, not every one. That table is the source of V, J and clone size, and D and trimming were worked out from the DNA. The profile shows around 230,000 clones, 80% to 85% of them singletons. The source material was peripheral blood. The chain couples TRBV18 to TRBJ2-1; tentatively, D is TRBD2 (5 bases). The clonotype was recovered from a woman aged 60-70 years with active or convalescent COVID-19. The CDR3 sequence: CASSPPTGNSYNEQFF. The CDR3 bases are TGTGCCAGCTCACCACCGACGGGGAACTCCTACAATGAGCAGTTCTTC.